This T cell receptor (beta chain) originates from a study of blood T cells in healthy people across ages. Study conclusions and caveats: Per million T cells, TCR beta diversity dropped about linearly as age rose.

It was with a sample-barcoded 5' primer and a J-beta primer mix that a second PCR of about 7 to 12 cycles was run. A single record per CDR3 protein comes from TCRdb applying MiXCR to the 5' RACE reads. The table shows around 1,900,000 distinct CDR3 sequences, with about two fifths occurring only once. Every participating donor contributed about 10 milliliters of peripheral blood through a draw. This clonotype occurred many times. What it binds is unknown. The sequence was obtained from a human donor in good health. Sequences were obtained from blood.

CDR3 bases: TGTGCCAGCAGTAGACCGGGACAGTCCTACGAGCAGTACTTC. Protein product: CASSRPGQSYEQYF. The chain couples TRBV7-2 to TRBJ2-7; 7 nucleotides align to TRBD1. Germline loops: CDR1 SGHTA, CDR2 FQGNSA. J lost 1 base, V lost 6 bases, and 6 bases had no gene match. The CDR3 spans 14 residues.